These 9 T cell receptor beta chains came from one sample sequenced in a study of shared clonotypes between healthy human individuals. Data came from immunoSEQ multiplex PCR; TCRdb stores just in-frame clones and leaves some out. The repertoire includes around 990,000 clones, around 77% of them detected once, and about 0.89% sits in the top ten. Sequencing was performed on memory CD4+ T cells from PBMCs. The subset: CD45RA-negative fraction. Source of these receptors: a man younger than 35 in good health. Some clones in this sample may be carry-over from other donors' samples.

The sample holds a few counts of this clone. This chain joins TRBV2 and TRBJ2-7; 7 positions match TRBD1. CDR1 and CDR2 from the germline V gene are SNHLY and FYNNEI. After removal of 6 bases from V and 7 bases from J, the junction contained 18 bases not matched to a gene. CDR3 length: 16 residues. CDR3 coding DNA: TGTGCCAGCAGAGTACGGGACAGACAATCTCCTAATGAGCAGTACTTC. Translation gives CASRVRDRQSPNEQYF.

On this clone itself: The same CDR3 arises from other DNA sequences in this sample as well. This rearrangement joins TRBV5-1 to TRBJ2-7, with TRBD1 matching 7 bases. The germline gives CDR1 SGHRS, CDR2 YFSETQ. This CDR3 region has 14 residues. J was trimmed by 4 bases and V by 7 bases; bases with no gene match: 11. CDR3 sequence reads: CASSLGGASYEQYF. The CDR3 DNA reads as TGCGCCAGCTCTTTAGGGGGCGCCTCGTACGAGCAGTACTTC. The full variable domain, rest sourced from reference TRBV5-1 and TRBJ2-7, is KAGVTQTPRYLIKTRGQQVTLSCSPISGHRSVSWYQQTPGQGLQFLFEYFSETQRNKGNFPGRFSGRQFSNSRSEMNVSTLELGDSALYLCASSLGGASYEQYFGPGTRLTVT.

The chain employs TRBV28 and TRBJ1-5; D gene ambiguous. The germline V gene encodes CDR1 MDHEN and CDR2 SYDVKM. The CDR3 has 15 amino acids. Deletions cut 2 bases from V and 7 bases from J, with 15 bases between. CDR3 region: CASSLVGLNRQPQHF. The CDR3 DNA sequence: TGTGCCAGCAGTTTAGTAGGTCTTAACCGCCAGCCCCAGCATTTT.

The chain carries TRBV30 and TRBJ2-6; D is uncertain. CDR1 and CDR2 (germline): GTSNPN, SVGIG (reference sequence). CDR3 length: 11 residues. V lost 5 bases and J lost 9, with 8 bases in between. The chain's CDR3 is CAWGTGNVLTF. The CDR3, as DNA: TGTGCCTGGGGTACGGGCAACGTCCTGACTTTC.

This CDR3 reads CASTTNQPQHF. CDR3 bases: TGTGCCAGCACCACCAATCAGCCCCAGCATTTT. The chain joins TRBV28 to TRBJ1-5; D remains unclear. Per the germline V gene, CDR1 is MDHEN and CDR2 is SYDVKM. This CDR3 region has 11 residues. V gave up 7 bases and J gave up 3 bases, with 4 bases separating them.

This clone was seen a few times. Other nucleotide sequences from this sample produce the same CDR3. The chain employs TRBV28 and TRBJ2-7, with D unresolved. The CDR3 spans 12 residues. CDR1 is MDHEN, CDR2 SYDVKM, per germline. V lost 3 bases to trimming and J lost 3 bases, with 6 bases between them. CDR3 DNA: TGTGCCAGCAGTTTGGTGGGCTACGAGCAGTACTTC. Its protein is CASSLVGYEQYF.

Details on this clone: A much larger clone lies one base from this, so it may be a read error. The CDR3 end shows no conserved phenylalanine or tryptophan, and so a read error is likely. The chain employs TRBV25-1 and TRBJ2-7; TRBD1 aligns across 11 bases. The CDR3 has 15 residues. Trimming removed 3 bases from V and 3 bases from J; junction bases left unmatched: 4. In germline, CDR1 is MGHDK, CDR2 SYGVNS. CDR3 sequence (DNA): TGTGCCAGCAGTGAGTTCGGGACAGGGGGCTACGAGCAGTACCTC. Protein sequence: CASSEFGTGGYEQYL.

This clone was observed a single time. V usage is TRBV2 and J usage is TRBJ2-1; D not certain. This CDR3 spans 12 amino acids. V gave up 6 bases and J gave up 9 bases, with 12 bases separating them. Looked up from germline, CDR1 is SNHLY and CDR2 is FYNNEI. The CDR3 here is CASREQAGEQFF. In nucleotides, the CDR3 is TGTGCCAGCAGAGAGCAGGCCGGTGAGCAGTTCTTC.

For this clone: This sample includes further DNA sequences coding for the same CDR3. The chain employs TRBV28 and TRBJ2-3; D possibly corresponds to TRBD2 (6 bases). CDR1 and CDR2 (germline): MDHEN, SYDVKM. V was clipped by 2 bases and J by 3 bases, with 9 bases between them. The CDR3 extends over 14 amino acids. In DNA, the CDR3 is TGTGCCAGCAGTTTAGATGGGAGGACAGATACGCAGTATTTT. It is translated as CASSLDGRTDTQYF.